These T cell receptor beta chains were read from a single sample in a study of T cells in Graves' hyperthyroidism and ophthalmopathy. Using its own MiXCR run on the multiplex PCR reads, TCRdb lists one record per CDR3 protein. The top ten hold around 27% of the sample, which has 450,000 to 650,000 distinct CDR3 sequences, around 21% seen once. The sequenced sample consisted of blood. These TCRs come from a man aged 18 to 35 with Graves' hyperthyroidism. Each CDR3 is given without its conserved first and last residue. The order of the fields is V gene, J gene, CDR3 protein.

TRBV28	TRBJ2-5	ASSSTGLPWETQY
TRBV12-3/TRBV12-4	TRBJ1-2	ASSYPHRAYGNT
TRBV5-1	TRBJ2-5	ASSSLGLAGFLETQY
TRBV27	TRBJ2-7	ASSRDGYSYEQY
TRBV28	TRBJ1-3	ASSPTGGAFGNTIY
TRBV12-3/TRBV12-4	TRBJ1-5	ASSPQGDSNQPQH
TRBV20-1	TRBJ2-7	SARDPGLTPYEQY
TRBV12-3/TRBV12-4	TRBJ1-1	ASSPPWGNAASTEAF
TRBV6-1	TRBJ1-3	ASAAGAGFGNTIY
TRBV28	TRBJ1-5	ASSFGVNQPQH
TRBV6-1	TRBJ1-5	ASRTGSDQPQH
TRBV2	TRBJ2-5	ASSEGGAVGETQY
TRBV11-2	TRBJ2-4	ASSDRQGLNIQY
TRBV13	TRBJ1-5	ASSLGHRGGQPQH
TRBV28	TRBJ2-7	ACSDSHYEQY
TRBV10-2	TRBJ1-2	ASKQGDGYT
TRBV29-1	TRBJ1-1	SVRDRTEAF
TRBV12-3/TRBV12-4	TRBJ2-7	ASSFGFGDDEQY
TRBV29-1	TRBJ1-2	SVLGQGHGYT
TRBV29-1	TRBJ1-1	SVEIGAMNTEAF
TRBV7-8	TRBJ1-5	ASSLQGRNNQPQH
TRBV12-3/TRBV12-4	TRBJ1-1	ASSLDGGRGNTEAF
TRBV24-1	TRBJ2-5	ATTGPSGEETQY
TRBV7-8	TRBJ1-5	ASSLGSGRSNQPQH
TRBV12-3/TRBV12-4	TRBJ1-1	ASSLKADTEAF
TRBV20-1	TRBJ1-5	SASIQGVGQPQH
TRBV12-3/TRBV12-4	TRBJ1-5	ASSPGLNQPQH
TRBV13	TRBJ1-2	ASSLYGPDRIFYGYT
TRBV20-1	TRBJ2-7	SAWGGRLVDEQY
TRBV5-1	TRBJ1-6	ASSLFDSPLH
TRBV6-1	TRBJ1-1	ASSPRTLAAMNTEAF
TRBV20-1	TRBJ2-3	SAREDRDSTDTQY
TRBV29-1	TRBJ2-7	SVRTGRDEQY
TRBV6-5	TRBJ2-7	ASSSPAVTHYEQY
TRBV2	TRBJ2-5	ASGGAGRTGTGLSQETQY
TRBV11-2	TRBJ2-7	ASSLGQDYEQY
TRBV12-5	TRBJ1-2	ASGDSYYGYT
TRBV20-1	TRBJ2-7	SASGLAGATGHEQY
TRBV15	TRBJ2-6	ATSRGAPGAGANVLT
TRBV20-1	TRBJ1-2	SASAPKESYT
TRBV6-1	TRBJ2-7	ASRVLRNTDPCEQY
TRBV4-1	TRBJ1-1	ASSQRRGRDTAF
TRBV12-3/TRBV12-4	TRBJ2-7	ASSSRGGEQY
TRBV6-2/TRBV6-3	TRBJ2-7	ASSKARDGSYEQY
TRBV20-1	TRBJ1-1	SARDLGQGRTEAF
TRBV7-8	TRBJ2-7	ASSPQAGAPPTYEQY
TRBV12-3/TRBV12-4	TRBJ1-5	ASSLGGVQH